Below, 25 T cell receptor beta chains from the same sample are listed, as sequenced in a study of chemoradiotherapy in HPV16-positive cancers. Here immunoSEQ multiplex PCR was the method, and the copy in TCRdb shows in-frame clones only, minus some. The profile shows 45,000 to 60,000 clones, over 85% of them singletons. Here the sequenced sample was blood, taken from a patient who underwent chemoradiotherapy. All receptors come from a human donor with HPV-associated anogenital cancer.

This clone was seen just once. The chain couples TRBV7-6 to TRBJ2-3; a possible D gene is TRBD2 (5 bases). Germline assignment: CDR1 SGHVS and CDR2 FNYEAQ. The CDR3 contains 13 residues. Trimming took 2 bases from V and 4 from J, leaving 7 bases between them. The CDR3 DNA sequence: TGTGCCAGCAGCTTATCGGAGGCAGATACGCAGTATTTT. Translated, it gives CASSLSEADTQYF.

This chain uses TRBV5-1 with TRBJ1-4, with 11 bases identical to TRBD1. J gave up 8 bases and V 4 bases, and 10 bases lay outside the gene matches. Germline CDR1 and CDR2: SGHRS and YFSETQ. The CDR3 extends over 16 amino acids. Here the CDR3 DNA reads TGCGCCAGCAGCCCCCCTACCGGGACAGGGGGAGAAAAACTGTTTTTT. It yields the protein CASSPPTGTGGEKLFF.

The chain is built from TRBV7-2 and TRBJ1-1; D ambiguous. Germline V CDR1 and CDR2: SGHTA, FQGNSA. The V and J ends lost 2 bases and 1 base respectively, with 11 bases between them. The CDR3 is made up of 15 amino acids. The CDR3 reads CASSLTGSRNTEAFF. CDR3 nucleotides: TGTGCCAGCAGCTTAACTGGGTCTCGGAACACTGAAGCTTTCTTT.

The chain uses TRBV7-2 and TRBJ2-7; 7 nucleotides line up with TRBD1. V trimming: 5 bases; J trimming: 2 bases; junction bases outside the gene matches: 9. Germline V gene data show CDR1 as SGHTA and CDR2 as FQGNSA. This CDR3 has 15 amino acids. CDR3 coding DNA: TGTGCCAGCAGCGCCGTTCAGGGGGTCGCCTACGAGCAGTACTTC. Amino acid sequence: CASSAVQGVAYEQYF.

V is TRBV27 and J is TRBJ1-1, with a possible D match to TRBD1 (6 bases). V was trimmed by 4 bases and J by 1 base, leaving 13 bases between them. CDR3 size: 15 residues. The germline gives CDR1 MNHEY, CDR2 SMNVEV (reference sequence). CDR3 region: CASSSHQGQNTEAFF. CDR3 coding DNA: TGTGCCAGCAGTTCTCACCAGGGACAGAACACTGAAGCTTTCTTT.

This rearrangement joins TRBV7-2 to TRBJ2-3; TRBD2 is a possible D gene (5 bases). Germline CDR1 SGHTA, CDR2 FQGNSA. CDR3 length: 15 amino acids. Trimming shortened V by 2 bases and J by 0 bases, and 9 bases separated the two germline ends. This chain's CDR3 is CASSLLALSTDTQYF. CDR3 coding DNA: TGTGCCAGCAGCTTACTAGCACTCAGCACAGATACGCAGTATTTT. The variable domain in full, with the rest retrieved from reference TRBV7-2 and TRBJ2-3, is GAGVSQSPSNKVTEKGKDVELRCDPISGHTALYWYRQSLGQGLEFLIYFQGNSAPDKSGLPSDRFSAERTGGSVSTLTIQRTQQEDSAVYLCASSLLALSTDTQYFGPGTRLTVL.

The chain recombines TRBV6-6 with TRBJ2-1; TRBD1 matches 11 bases. V shed 6 bases and J 6 bases; nucleotides not matched to a gene: 4. The germline CDR1 and CDR2 sequences are MNHNY and SVGAGI (reference sequence). This CDR3 is built from 14 residues. The CDR3 spells CASRPGTGGNEQFF. The DNA for the CDR3 is TGTGCCAGCAGACCCGGGACAGGGGGCAATGAGCAGTTCTTC.

CDR3 region: CASSLTATSGNFYEQYF. CDR3 sequence (DNA): TGTGCCAGCAGCCTTACCGCGACTAGCGGGAATTTCTACGAGCAGTACTTC. The chain has TRBV5-5 and TRBJ2-7; 11 nucleotides agree with TRBD2. In germline, CDR1 is SGHKS, CDR2 YYEKEE (reference sequence). With 4 bases clipped from V and 3 bases from J, the junction kept 12 bases outside the gene matches. This CDR3 has 17 residues.

This clone is a singleton in its sample. This chain links TRBV4-3 with TRBJ1-5, with D perhaps matching TRBD1 (6 bases). The CDR3 is 16 residues long. CDR1 is LGHNA and CDR2 is YSLEER in the germline V gene. V shed 0 bases and J shed 8 bases, with 17 bases lying between them. The CDR3: CASSQDAKRGAKPQHF. CDR3 nucleotide sequence: TGCGCCAGCAGCCAAGATGCGAAGAGGGGGGCTAAGCCCCAGCATTTT.

This clone occurred a few times. CDR3 sequence: CAWSPRQGEGGYTF. Here the CDR3 DNA reads TGTGCCTGGAGTCCTAGACAAGGGGAGGGAGGCTACACCTTC. This chain uses TRBV30 with TRBJ1-2; D perhaps matches TRBD1 (5 bases). The V gene lost 2 bases and the J gene lost 8 bases, with 18 bases spanning the gap. Germline loops: CDR1 GTSNPN, CDR2 SVGIG (reference sequence). The CDR3 covers 14 residues. Full variable domain (missing parts from reference TRBV30 and TRBJ1-2): SQTIHQWPATLVQPVGSPLSLECTVEGTSNPNLYWYRQAAGRGLQLLFYSVGIGQISSEVPQNLSASRPQDRQFILSSKKLLLSDSGFYLCAWSPRQGEGGYTFGSGTRLTVV.

V and J are TRBV2 and TRBJ2-7; 9 nucleotides align to TRBD2. This CDR3 has 17 residues. The V gene's germline CDR1 is SNHLY and CDR2 FYNNEI. Unmatched junction bases numbered 10, after V lost 4 bases and J lost 0 bases. CDR3 coding DNA: TGTGCCAGCAGTGGTGTATTAGCGGGGGCAAGCTCCTACGAGCAGTACTTC. Translated, it gives CASSGVLAGASSYEQYF.

Relative to its sample, this clone is medium-sized. This chain links TRBV19 with TRBJ1-5; TRBD1 matches at 8 bases. Germline V gives CDR1 LNHDA, CDR2 SQIVND (reference sequence). The junction had 3 bases not matched to a gene; V was cut back by 3 bases and J by 5 bases. This CDR3 region has 14 residues. The CDR3 DNA is TGTGCCAGTAGTATTCAGGGGGCTTATCAGCCCCAGCATTTT. Its translation: CASSIQGAYQPQHF.

This sequence joins TRBV6-5 and TRBJ1-4; the D is unclear. Germline CDR1 reads MNHEY; CDR2 reads SVGAGI. V lost 10 bases and J 1 base, leaving 13 bases between the germline ends. The CDR3 loop spans 14 amino acids. CDR3 sequence (DNA): TGTGCCATCCGGTCCGCCGGAACTAATGAAAAACTGTTTTTT. Translation gives CAIRSAGTNEKLFF.

This clone showed up just once. This chain connects TRBV15 to TRBJ1-1, with D possibly being TRBD1 (6 bases). The CDR3 sequence is 16 residues long. Germline V lookup: CDR1 LNHNV, CDR2 YYDKDF (reference sequence). Between the trimmed V and J ends, which lost 1 base and 2 bases, there was a span of 14 bases. As DNA, the CDR3 is TGTGCCACCAGCAGAGGAAGGGCACAGGGAAACACTGAAGCTTTCTTT. It translates to CATSRGRAQGNTEAFF.

This chain connects TRBV6-1 to TRBJ1-1; D unresolved. Trimming removed 2 bases at V and 3 bases at J, with 13 bases between. Per germline, CDR1 MNHNS and CDR2 SASEGT. This CDR3 comprises 15 residues. The CDR3 reads CASSERGDMDTEAFF. The CDR3 DNA reads as TGTGCCAGCAGTGAAAGAGGCGACATGGACACTGAAGCTTTCTTT.

The V gene is TRBV7-2, the J gene TRBJ2-3, with no clear D. CDR1 and CDR2 from the germline V gene are SGHTA and FQGNSA. The CDR3 has 13 residues. V lost 4 bases and J 0 bases, leaving 5 bases between the germline ends. The CDR3 coding sequence is TGTGCCAGCAGCTACGGGAGCACAGATACGCAGTATTTT. Its protein product is CASSYGSTDTQYF. Together with reference TRBV7-2 and TRBJ2-3, the CDR3 gives the full variable domain: GAGVSQSPSNKVTEKGKDVELRCDPISGHTALYWYRQSLGQGLEFLIYFQGNSAPDKSGLPSDRFSAERTGGSVSTLTIQRTQQEDSAVYLCASSYGSTDTQYFGPGTRLTVL.

In regard to this clone: Within the sample, other DNA sequences also encode this same CDR3. The chain recombines TRBV19 with TRBJ2-1, with D hard to call. V was pared by 3 bases and J by 5 bases, with 8 bases between. CDR3 length: 13 residues. Germline V gene lookup returns CDR1 LNHDA and CDR2 SQIVND (reference sequence). The CDR3 DNA follows: TGTGCCAGTAGTATTGGCAGGAACAATGAGCAGTTCTTC. Translation: CASSIGRNNEQFF.

The chain joins TRBV5-5 to TRBJ2-5; D gene uncertain. CDR1 SGHKS and CDR2 YYEKEE come from the germline V gene (reference sequence). V lost 1 base and J 4 bases, leaving 2 bases between the germline ends. The CDR3 has 11 residues. The CDR3 region has the DNA TGTGCCAGCAGCTTGTTAGAGACCCAGTACTTC. Protein sequence: CASSLLETQYF.

V and J are TRBV7-2 and TRBJ1-6, with D maybe TRBD1 (5 bases). Germline V gene sequence: CDR1 SGHTA, CDR2 FQGNSA. Trimming shortened V by 11 bases and J by 10 bases, and 18 bases separated the two germline ends. This CDR3 is built from 13 residues. CDR3 bases: TGTGCCGTAGGGCCGGGGGGTTACTCACCCCTCCACTTT. Protein product: CAVGPGGYSPLHF.

The chain is built from TRBV4-1 and TRBJ1-5, with D hard to call. The V end lost 4 bases, the J end lost 0 bases, and 10 bases lay between the germline ends. CDR1 MGHRA and CDR2 YSYEKL come from the germline V gene. The CDR3 is 15 amino acids. The DNA of the CDR3 is TGCGCCAGCAGCCTTCAGACAAATAGCAATCAGCCCCAGCATTTT. This sequence encodes CASSLQTNSNQPQHF.

The chain couples TRBV5-1 to TRBJ2-2, with 9 bases that match TRBD2. The CDR3 has 16 amino acids. Looked up from germline, CDR1 is SGHRS and CDR2 is YFSETQ. Germline trimming cut 2 bases from V and 3 bases from J; bases unmatched to any gene: 5. The CDR3 DNA is TGCGCCAGCAGCTTCCGAGCGGGAGGATACACCGGGGAGCTGTTTTTT. Translation: CASSFRAGGYTGELFF.

The rearrangement links TRBV30 to TRBJ2-3, with 10 bases identical to TRBD1. Germline V gene lookup returns CDR1 GTSNPN and CDR2 SVGIG (reference sequence). V lost 3 bases to trimming and J lost 3 bases; unmatched junction nucleotides: 6. The CDR3 totals 15 residues. Here the CDR3 reads CAWSQDRGLTDTQYF. The DNA of the CDR3 is TGTGCCTGGAGCCAAGACAGGGGGCTGACAGATACGCAGTATTTT. Complete variable domain (other parts from reference TRBV30 and TRBJ2-3): SQTIHQWPATLVQPVGSPLSLECTVEGTSNPNLYWYRQAAGRGLQLLFYSVGIGQISSEVPQNLSASRPQDRQFILSSKKLLLSDSGFYLCAWSQDRGLTDTQYFGPGTRLTVL.

The chain uses TRBV9 and TRBJ1-1, with 8 bases identical to TRBD1. This CDR3 is built from 16 residues. Germline CDR1 SGDLS, CDR2 YYNGEE. The V gene end was trimmed by 0 bases and the J gene end by 0 bases; junction bases not matched to a gene: 4. The CDR3 is CASSVGTGTMNTEAFF. Here the CDR3 DNA reads TGTGCCAGCAGCGTAGGGACAGGGACCATGAACACTGAAGCTTTCTTT.

This sequence joins TRBV29-1 and TRBJ2-3, with TRBD1 matching 7 bases. The CDR3 is 13 amino acids. CDR1 is SQVTM and CDR2 is ANQGSEA in the germline V gene. Trimming at V came to 7 bases and at J to 6 bases, leaving 10 bases not matched to a gene. CDR3 DNA sequence: TGCAGCGCGGTAGGGGGCAAGAGGGATACGCAGTATTTT. Amino acid sequence: CSAVGGKRDTQYF.

This clone showed up just once. V and J are TRBV6-6 and TRBJ1-2, with D unresolved. The length of the CDR3 is 13 residues. Trimming removed 8 bases from V and 1 base from J, with 11 bases in between. Germline V CDR1 and CDR2: MNHNY, SVGAGI (reference sequence). CDR3 DNA: TGTGCCAGCGAGCAGAACAATAACTATGGCTACACCTTC. The encoded protein is CASEQNNNYGYTF.